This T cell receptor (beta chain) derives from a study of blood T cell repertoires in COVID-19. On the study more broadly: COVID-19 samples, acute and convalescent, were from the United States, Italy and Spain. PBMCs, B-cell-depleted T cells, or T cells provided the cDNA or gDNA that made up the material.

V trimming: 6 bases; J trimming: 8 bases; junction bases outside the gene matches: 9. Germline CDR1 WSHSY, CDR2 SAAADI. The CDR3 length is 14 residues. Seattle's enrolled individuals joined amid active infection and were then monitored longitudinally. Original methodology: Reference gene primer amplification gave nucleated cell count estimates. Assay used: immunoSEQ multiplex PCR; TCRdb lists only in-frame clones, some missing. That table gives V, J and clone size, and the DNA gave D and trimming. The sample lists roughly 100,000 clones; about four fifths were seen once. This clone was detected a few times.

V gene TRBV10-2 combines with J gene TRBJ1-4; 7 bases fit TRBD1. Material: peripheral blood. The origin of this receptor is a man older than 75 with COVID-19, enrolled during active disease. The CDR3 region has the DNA TGCGCCAGCAGGCCGGGACAGCAATGGGAAAAACTGTTTTTT. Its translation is CASRPGQQWEKLFF.